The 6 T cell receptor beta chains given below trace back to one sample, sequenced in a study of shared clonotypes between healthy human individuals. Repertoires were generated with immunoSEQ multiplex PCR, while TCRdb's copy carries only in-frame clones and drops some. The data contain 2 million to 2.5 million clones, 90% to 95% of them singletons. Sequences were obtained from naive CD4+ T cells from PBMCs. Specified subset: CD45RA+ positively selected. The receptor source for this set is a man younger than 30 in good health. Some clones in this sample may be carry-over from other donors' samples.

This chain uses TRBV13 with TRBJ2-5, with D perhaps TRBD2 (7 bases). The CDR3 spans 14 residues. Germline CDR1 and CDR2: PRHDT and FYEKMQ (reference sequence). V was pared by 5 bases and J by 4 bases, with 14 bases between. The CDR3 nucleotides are TGTGCCAGCAGCACATCGGGGGGCGGAGAGACCCAGTACTTC. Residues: CASSTSGGGETQYF.

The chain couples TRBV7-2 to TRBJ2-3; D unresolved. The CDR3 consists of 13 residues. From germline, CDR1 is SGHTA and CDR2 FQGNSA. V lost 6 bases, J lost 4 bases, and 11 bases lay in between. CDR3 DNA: TGTGCCAGCAGTCCCTACCGGGCAGATACGCAGTATTTT. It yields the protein CASSPYRADTQYF.

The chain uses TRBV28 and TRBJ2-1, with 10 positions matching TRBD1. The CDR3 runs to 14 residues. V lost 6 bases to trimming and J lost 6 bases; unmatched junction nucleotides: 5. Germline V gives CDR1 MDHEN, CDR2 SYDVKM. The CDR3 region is CASRTRDRGNEQFF. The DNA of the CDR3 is TGTGCCAGCAGGACCCGGGACAGGGGCAATGAGCAGTTCTTC.

This chain's CDR3 is CASSLRLAGESNTGELFF. The CDR3 DNA is TGCGCCAGCAGCTTGAGGCTAGCGGGGGAGTCCAACACCGGGGAGCTGTTTTTT. The chain has TRBV5-1 and TRBJ2-2; 10 nucleotides match TRBD2. V was pared by 1 base and J by 2 bases, with 8 bases of the junction left unmatched. This CDR3 is built from 18 residues. Germline V gene lookup returns CDR1 SGHRS and CDR2 YFSETQ.

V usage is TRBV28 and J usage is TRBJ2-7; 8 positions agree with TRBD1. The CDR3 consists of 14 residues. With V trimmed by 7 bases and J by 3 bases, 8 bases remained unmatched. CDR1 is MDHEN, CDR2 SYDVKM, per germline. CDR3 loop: CASTPGTGFYEQYF. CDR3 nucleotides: TGTGCCAGCACACCCGGGACAGGTTTCTACGAGCAGTACTTC. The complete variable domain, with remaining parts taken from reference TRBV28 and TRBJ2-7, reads DVKVTQSSRYLVKRTGEKVFLECVQDMDHENMFWYRQDPGLGLRLIYFSYDVKMKEKGDIPEGYSVSREKKERFSLILESASTNQTSMYLCASTPGTGFYEQYFGPGTRLTVT.

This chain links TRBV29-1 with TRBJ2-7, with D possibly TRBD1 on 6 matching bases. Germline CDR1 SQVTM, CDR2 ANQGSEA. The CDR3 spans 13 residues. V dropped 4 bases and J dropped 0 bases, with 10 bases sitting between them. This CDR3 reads CSVGTVTSYEQYF. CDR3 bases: TGCAGCGTTGGGACAGTTACCTCCTACGAGCAGTACTTC.